The 30 T cell receptor beta chains below come from one sample, sequenced in a study of cytomegalovirus exposure and HLA in healthy donors (dated 2017 in TCRdb). Library method: the immunoSEQ multiplex PCR assay. The table was pulled from immuneACCESS by TCRdb, which kept in-frame rearrangements only. Such tables lose some clones; where checked, under half of the loss comes from unresolved V genes, and the rest has no known cause. This sample lists some 61,000 clones; approximately 96% were detected once. The ten largest make up around 1.6% of the sample. The sequenced sample was PBMCs. Receptors originate from a woman younger than 30 in good health and CMV-seropositive.

This clone was seen once. CDR3 sequence: CASSLQAGAGPDTQYF. The CDR3, as DNA: TGTGCCAGCTCACTACAAGCGGGAGCAGGCCCAGATACGCAGTATTTT. This chain connects TRBV18 to TRBJ2-3; 8 nucleotides align to TRBD2. The germline CDR1 and CDR2 sequences are KGHSH and LQKENI. The CDR3 loop spans 16 amino acids. V gave up 4 bases and J gave up 4 bases; unmatched junction bases: 10.

The chain has TRBV6-4 and TRBJ2-1; D might be TRBD2 (7 bases). Germline assignment: CDR1 MRHNA and CDR2 SNTAGT. The CDR3 consists of 19 residues. Trimming pared 2 bases from V and 4 bases from J, leaving 24 bases between. The CDR3 loop reads CASSDTPSGGGTPYNEQFF. DNA of the CDR3: TGTGCCAGCAGTGACACCCCCAGTGGGGGAGGGACACCATACAATGAGCAGTTCTTC.

The chain joins TRBV18 to TRBJ2-3, with a weak D call TRBD1 (6 bases). V was clipped by 5 bases and J by 4 bases, with 13 bases between them. The germline CDR1 and CDR2 sequences are KGHSH and LQKENI. The CDR3 sequence is 14 residues long. The CDR3 protein is CASSRGSKADTQYF. CDR3 bases: TGTGCCAGCTCAAGGGGGAGTAAGGCAGATACGCAGTATTTT.

The gene calls are TRBV14 and TRBJ2-1, with 9 bases fitting TRBD2. Germline CDR1 SGHDN, CDR2 FVKESK. CDR3 size: 16 residues. V lost 4 bases to trimming and J lost 7 bases; unmatched junction nucleotides: 11. DNA for the CDR3: TGTGCCAGCAGCCGCGACCTGGCGGGAGGGCAGAATGAGCAGTTCTTC. Translation gives CASSRDLAGGQNEQFF.

V is TRBV7-9 and J is TRBJ1-2, with 7 bases that match TRBD1. This CDR3 is built from 14 residues. V was pared by 5 bases and J by 2 bases, with 5 bases of the junction left unmatched. CDR1 is SEHNR and CDR2 is FQNEAQ in the germline V gene (reference sequence). The CDR3 DNA follows: TGTGCCAGCAGCCCGGAGACAGGGAACTATGGCTACACCTTC. It specifies CASSPETGNYGYTF. Based on the CDR3 plus reference TRBV7-9 and TRBJ1-2, the full variable domain is DTGVSQNPRHKITKRGQNVTFRCDPISEHNRLYWYRQTLGQGPEFLTYFQNEAQLEKSRLLSDRFSAERPKGSFSTLEIQRTEQGDSAMYLCASSPETGNYGYTFGSGTRLTVV.

In its sample, this clone was seen once. The chain joins TRBV7-9 to TRBJ1-5; D call uncertain. V lost 5 bases and J lost 7, with 9 bases in between. The length of the CDR3 is 12 residues. The V gene's germline CDR1 is SEHNR and CDR2 FQNEAQ (reference sequence). CDR3 bases: TGTGCCAGCAGCCCCCATCCCCAGCCCCAGCATTTT. Translating it yields CASSPHPQPQHF.

In this sample, this clone turned up a few times. The genes are TRBV6-4 and TRBJ2-1; TRBD1 agrees at 9 bases. The CDR3 runs 15 residues. V was pared by 0 bases and J by 7 bases, with 4 bases of the junction left unmatched. Germline V gene sequence: CDR1 MRHNA, CDR2 SNTAGT. The CDR3 reads CASSDSTQGANEQFF. CDR3 sequence (DNA): TGTGCCAGCAGTGACTCGACACAGGGGGCGAATGAGCAGTTCTTC.

V gene TRBV4-2 combines with J gene TRBJ2-6, with 7 bases that match TRBD2. This CDR3 contains 16 residues. Germline lookup yields CDR1 LGHNA and CDR2 YNFKEQ. The J segment lost 4 bases and the V segment lost 4 bases, leaving 7 bases of the junction unmatched. CDR3 region: CASSPMGGDGANVLTF. DNA of the CDR3: TGTGCCAGCAGCCCCATGGGAGGGGACGGGGCCAACGTCCTGACTTTC.

V is TRBV10-2 and J is TRBJ2-1; TRBD2 matches at 8 bases. V shed 10 bases, J shed 2 bases, and the junction held 7 bases outside the gene matches. CDR3 length: 14 residues. The germline gives CDR1 WSHSY, CDR2 SAAADI. The chain's CDR3 is CATREGRPYNEQFF. Written as DNA, the CDR3 is TGCGCCACCCGGGAGGGCCGGCCCTACAATGAGCAGTTCTTC.

V usage is TRBV5-1 and J usage is TRBJ2-7; 9 bases match TRBD2. The CDR3 spans 15 residues. After removal of 4 bases from V and 6 bases from J, the junction contained 11 bases not matched to a gene. Germline CDR1 reads SGHRS; CDR2 reads YFSETQ. CDR3 sequence: CASSPGLAPSGEQYF. CDR3 in DNA: TGCGCCAGCAGCCCGGGACTAGCTCCTTCAGGCGAGCAGTACTTC.

J is TRBJ2-7 and V is TRBV15, with 7 bases fitting TRBD1. Trimming took 0 bases from V and 4 from J; bases not matched to a gene: 9. CDR3 length: 16 amino acids. Germline V gives CDR1 LNHNV, CDR2 YYDKDF (reference sequence). CDR3 in amino acids: CATSRDRGGSGYEQYF. As DNA, the CDR3 is TGTGCCACCAGCAGAGATCGAGGGGGCTCCGGTTACGAGCAGTACTTC.

The chain carries TRBV10-3 and TRBJ2-7; D ambiguous. There are 11 residues in the CDR3. The ends were cut back, 2 bases at V and 6 bases at J, with 5 bases in the middle. Germline loops: CDR1 ENHRY, CDR2 SYGVKD. CDR3 nucleotides: TGTGCCATCAGTGAGACTGGCGAGCAGTACTTC. Translation: CAISETGEQYF.

This chain joins TRBV19 and TRBJ1-5; perhaps TRBD1 as D (6 bases). The CDR3 is 18 amino acids. V gave up 5 bases and J gave up 0 bases, with 20 bases separating them. Germline V gene sequence: CDR1 LNHDA, CDR2 SQIVND (reference sequence). In DNA, the CDR3 is TGTGCCAGTAGTCTCACAGGGTGGGCCGACTATAGCAATCAGCCCCAGCATTTT. Amino acid sequence: CASSLTGWADYSNQPQHF.

The DNA of the CDR3 is TGTGCCTGGAGTCCTCGACTAGCGGGAGGCGGGGAGCTGTTTTTT. Translation: CAWSPRLAGGGELFF. The gene calls are TRBV30 and TRBJ2-2; 13 bases agree with TRBD2. There are 15 residues in the CDR3. The V gene end was trimmed by 2 bases and the J gene end by 7 bases; junction bases not matched to a gene: 4. The V gene's germline CDR1 is GTSNPN and CDR2 SVGIG (reference sequence).

The rearrangement links TRBV5-6 to TRBJ2-2; D is uncertain. The V gene lost 2 bases and the J gene lost 4 bases, with 9 bases spanning the gap. The CDR3 runs 14 residues. Germline V gives CDR1 SGHDT, CDR2 YYEEEE. CDR3: CASSFISGTGELFF. The CDR3 DNA reads as TGTGCCAGCAGCTTTATCTCGGGCACCGGGGAGCTGTTTTTT.

The V call is TRBV28, the J call TRBJ1-1; D is unresolved. V shed 2 bases and J shed 8 bases, with 21 bases lying between them. The CDR3 totals 16 residues. The germline V gene encodes CDR1 MDHEN and CDR2 SYDVKM. The CDR3: CASSLSGGNGFLEAFF. For the CDR3, the DNA is TGTGCCAGCAGTTTAAGCGGTGGGAACGGTTTTTTGGAAGCTTTCTTT.

V and J are TRBV5-5 and TRBJ2-7; D is unclear. Germline V gives CDR1 SGHKS, CDR2 YYEKEE (reference sequence). The CDR3 has 13 residues. Trimming pared 4 bases from V and 1 base from J, leaving 9 bases between. Written as DNA, the CDR3 is TGTGCCAGCAGCGTCGGGTCTTCCTACGAGCAGTACTTC. Translation: CASSVGSSYEQYF.

This clone was counted a single time. The chain couples TRBV9 to TRBJ2-2; 11 nucleotides line up with TRBD2. This CDR3 contains 15 residues. Losses at the gene ends were 4 bases for V and 4 bases for J; bases not matched to a gene: 3. Germline loops: CDR1 SGDLS, CDR2 YYNGEE. The chain's CDR3 is CASSFGLAGTGELFF. The CDR3 DNA reads TGTGCCAGCAGCTTCGGACTAGCGGGCACCGGGGAGCTGTTTTTT.

The chain carries TRBV27 and TRBJ1-1; D not certain. V gave up 2 bases and J gave up 1 base, with 8 bases separating them. CDR3 length equals 14 residues. Germline values: CDR1 MNHEY, CDR2 SMNVEV (reference sequence). The CDR3 nucleotides read TGTGCCAGCAGTTTACCGGGAGAGAACACTGAAGCTTTCTTT. Amino acid sequence: CASSLPGENTEAFF.

This chain links TRBV6-1 with TRBJ2-2; TRBD1 might be the D (6 bases). Trimming took 1 base from V and 6 from J, leaving 12 bases between them. In germline, CDR1 is MNHNS, CDR2 SASEGT. This CDR3 has 15 residues. DNA of the CDR3: TGTGCCAGCAGTGAAGGGGCAGGGGAAGCCGGGGAGCTGTTTTTT. It yields the protein CASSEGAGEAGELFF.

V gene TRBV2 combines with J gene TRBJ1-1; D is undetermined. The CDR3 loop spans 11 amino acids. V was shortened by 8 bases and J by 11 bases, with 15 bases between the two germline ends. Looked up from germline, CDR1 is SNHLY and CDR2 is FYNNEI. This CDR3 reads CASGTSPGAFF. In DNA form, the CDR3 reads TGTGCCAGCGGAACTTCCCCGGGGGCTTTCTTT. Variable domain in full (rest from reference TRBV2 and TRBJ1-1): EPEVTQTPSHQVTQMGQEVILRCVPISNHLYFYWYRQILGQKVEFLVSFYNNEISEKSEIFDDQFSVERPDGSNFTLKIRSTKLEDSAMYFCASGTSPGAFFGQGTRLTVV.

The rearrangement links TRBV7-6 to TRBJ1-5, with D perhaps matching TRBD1 (5 bases). Trimming shortened V by 1 base and J by 5 bases, and 6 bases separated the two germline ends. Germline V gene data show CDR1 as SGHVS and CDR2 as FNYEAQ. This CDR3 is built from 13 residues. The CDR3 is CASSLEGDQPQHF. The CDR3 DNA follows: TGTGCCAGCAGCTTAGAAGGGGATCAGCCCCAGCATTTT.

V and J are TRBV29-1 and TRBJ1-2; TRBD1 aligns across 12 bases. Germline V gives CDR1 SQVTM, CDR2 ANQGSEA. V was clipped by 4 bases and J by 8 bases; unmatched bases: 8. The CDR3 consists of 14 residues. Here the CDR3 reads CSVGPGQGAGGYTF. CDR3 DNA: TGCAGCGTTGGACCGGGACAGGGGGCGGGCGGCTACACCTTC.

V usage is TRBV11-1 and J usage is TRBJ2-1, with a possible D match to TRBD2 (6 bases). This CDR3 contains 14 residues. Germline CDR1 reads SGHAT; CDR2 reads FQDESV (reference sequence). V lost 3 bases and J lost 3, with 9 bases in between. CDR3 sequence: CASSFGRDYNEQFF. The DNA for the CDR3 is TGTGCCAGCAGCTTCGGGAGAGACTACAATGAGCAGTTCTTC.

Here the CDR3 DNA reads TGTGCCAGCAGTTTACAGGACTCCTACAATGAGCAGTTCTTC. Its translation is CASSLQDSYNEQFF. V is TRBV27 and J is TRBJ2-1; D ambiguous. The V gene lost 2 bases and the J gene lost 0 bases, with 5 bases spanning the gap. CDR1 and CDR2 (germline): MNHEY, SMNVEV (reference sequence). The CDR3 consists of 14 residues.

The chain is built from TRBV27 and TRBJ1-3, with D uncertain. The CDR3 covers 12 residues. Trimming cost V 8 bases and J 4 bases, with 9 bases left between them. CDR1 MNHEY and CDR2 SMNVEV come from the germline V gene (reference sequence). The chain's CDR3 is CASWTVGNTIYF. CDR3 in DNA: TGTGCCAGCTGGACTGTGGGAAACACCATATATTTT.

CDR3 sequence reads: CASSLSGQEKLFF. In DNA form, the CDR3 reads TGCGCCAGCAGCTTAAGCGGACAGGAAAAACTGTTTTTT. The genes are TRBV5-1 and TRBJ1-4; TRBD1 is a possible D gene (6 bases). Trimming stripped 2 bases from V and 8 bases from J, with 10 bases between. This CDR3 comprises 13 residues. CDR1 SGHRS and CDR2 YFSETQ come from the germline V gene.

This clone was observed a single time. The V call is TRBV27, the J call TRBJ2-7; D perhaps matches TRBD2 (5 bases). The CDR3 has 12 amino acids. Trimming cost V 7 bases and J 7 bases, with 14 bases left between them. Germline CDR1 is MNHEY and CDR2 is SMNVEV (reference sequence). The DNA of the CDR3 is TGTGCCAGCAAAAGGGCGGGCGAAGAGCAGTACTTC. Amino acid sequence: CASKRAGEEQYF.

The chain recombines TRBV4-1 with TRBJ2-3; unclear D gene. Between the trimmed V and J ends, which lost 4 bases and 4 bases, there was a span of 12 bases. This CDR3 has 14 residues. Germline CDR1 is MGHRA and CDR2 is YSYEKL. This chain's CDR3 is CASSPRESADTQYF. The CDR3 DNA follows: TGCGCCAGCAGCCCCCGCGAGAGCGCAGATACGCAGTATTTT.

The chain is built from TRBV19 and TRBJ1-5, with D possibly being TRBD1 (6 bases). Germline values: CDR1 LNHDA, CDR2 SQIVND (reference sequence). The CDR3 length is 17 residues. The germline V and J ends were trimmed by 3 bases and 6 bases, with 21 bases remaining between them. In nucleotides, the CDR3 is TGTGCCAGTAGTATGCAGGCCATACAGGGTAGTCTTCAGCCCCAGCATTTT. Amino acids: CASSMQAIQGSLQPQHF. The full variable domain, in which reference TRBV19 and TRBJ1-5 provide the parts outside the CDR3, is DGGITQSPKYLFRKEGQNVTLSCEQNLNHDAMYWYRQDPGQGLRLIYYSQIVNDFQKGDIAEGYSVSREKKESFPLTVTSAQKNPTAFYLCASSMQAIQGSLQPQHFGDGTRLSIL.